This T cell receptor beta chain was sequenced for a study of T cells after yellow fever vaccination. Across the study: In the case of low-cell-number fractions, SMART-Seq v4 Ultra Low Input was used for preparation.

This clonotype was seen repeatedly, ten times or more. The antigen is not known. Study results and limitations: Among primary-vaccination clones, most reappeared after the booster, at roughly 96% for CD4 and approximately 88% for CD8. In FACS-sorted repertoires, abundant clonotypes from the bulk population could appear as contaminants.

By 5'RACE template switching, TCR cDNA was produced, with a universal primer site and UMIs added in the process. TCRdb re-derived calls from the 5' RACE reads in MiXCR, one entry per CDR3 protein. The repertoire holds more than 90,000 distinct CDR3 sequences, with approximately 8.4% as singletons. The material was CD8+ T cells sorted from PBMCs, obtained 45 days after the yellow fever booster vaccination. This TCR was sampled from a man aged 25 to 45 who received the YFV17D yellow fever vaccine.

The CDR3 protein is CASSPWTGDTQYF. In nucleotides, the CDR3 is TGTGCCAGCAGTCCGTGGACGGGAGATACGCAGTATTTT. This rearrangement joins TRBV27 to TRBJ2-3; unclear D gene. This CDR3 is 13 amino acids long. With 5 bases removed from V and 5 bases from J, the gap between germline ends came to 11 bases. The germline V gene has CDR1 MNHEY and CDR2 SMNVEV (reference sequence).